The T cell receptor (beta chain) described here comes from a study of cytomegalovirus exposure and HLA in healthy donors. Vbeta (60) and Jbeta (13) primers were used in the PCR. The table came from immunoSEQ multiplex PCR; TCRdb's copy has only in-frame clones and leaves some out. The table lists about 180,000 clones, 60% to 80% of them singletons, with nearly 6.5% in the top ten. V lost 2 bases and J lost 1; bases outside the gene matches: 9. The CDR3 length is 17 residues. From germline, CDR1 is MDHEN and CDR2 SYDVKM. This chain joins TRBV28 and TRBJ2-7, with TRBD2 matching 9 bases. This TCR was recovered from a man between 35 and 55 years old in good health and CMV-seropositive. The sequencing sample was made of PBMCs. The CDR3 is CASSLPRGSGGSYEQYF. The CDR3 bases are TGTGCCAGCAGTTTACCCAGGGGTAGCGGGGGTTCCTACGAGCAGTACTTC.